The entry below describes one T cell receptor (beta chain). As yet, its antigen is unknown. The data belong to a study of blood T cells in healthy people across ages. Next came a second PCR, run for about 6 to 11 cycles, which used a sample-barcoded 5' primer along with a J-beta primer mix. Each cDNA molecule was tagged by a template-switch adaptor with 12 random nucleotides. One entry per CDR3 protein results from TCRdb running MiXCR on the 5' RACE reads. The sample yields 1.5 million to 2 million distinct CDR3 sequences, about 50% seen once. Findings and caveats of the study: Roughly linear age-related decline in beta diversity appeared, significant by age around 40. Without sorted subsets, naive and antigen-experienced compartments could not be conclusively compared.

The receptor was derived from a middle-aged woman in good health. Source material: blood.

The CDR3 loop is CASSPMVRGGGTDTQYF. The CDR3 nucleotides read TGTGCCAGCAGCCCGATGGTAAGGGGCGGAGGCACAGATACGCAGTATTTT. V and J are TRBV11-3 and TRBJ2-3; D may be TRBD1 (5 bases). With 5 bases removed from V and 1 base from J, the gap between germline ends came to 19 bases. The CDR3 is 17 residues long. Germline CDR1 reads SGHNT; CDR2 reads YENEEA.